This TCR beta chain was retrieved from a study of OX40 agonist ivuxolimab in advanced cancers. Across the study: An agonistic human IgG2 monoclonal antibody against OX40 (CD134) was given. Ivuxolimab doses were 0.01, 0.1, 0.3, 1.5, 3 or 10 mg/kg every 2 weeks. Patients with hepatocellular carcinoma, melanoma, renal cell or head and neck cancer made up the dose-escalation patients. The study, taken as a whole, reports: Circulating CD4+ and CD8+ T cells showed clonal expansion by week 6 at 0.1 to 3.0 mg/kg.

The table came from immunoSEQ multiplex PCR; TCRdb's copy has only in-frame clones and leaves some out. Of tens of thousands of clones listed, about nine tenths are singletons. Germline V gene lookup returns CDR1 MDHEN and CDR2 SYDVKM. Trimming removed 4 bases from V and 11 bases from J, with 14 bases in between. The CDR3 spans 12 residues. Notes on this clone: Antigen unknown. Other DNA sequences in the same sample also yield this CDR3.

Sequencing used CD4+ or CD8+ T cells sorted from blood, obtained in a trial of the OX40 agonist ivuxolimab. This clonotype was obtained from an adult with an advanced solid tumor such as melanoma, head and neck, liver or kidney cancer. The chain couples TRBV28 to TRBJ1-1; no clear D. The CDR3 DNA is TGTGCCAGCAGTTCAAGGCTGGCGGCGGCTTTCTTT. As protein: CASSSRLAAAFF.